Listed here are 21 T cell receptor beta chains from one sample, sequenced in a study of regulatory T cells in long-lasting Graves disease. Time point noted: newly diagnosed GD, antithyroid drugs for less than 3 months. Researchers made the TCR library from RNA that was extracted from PBMCs. Building the TCR beta libraries relied on iRepertoire HTBI primers, and CDR3 regions underwent Arm-PCR. TCRdb recomputed calls from the multiplex PCR reads with MiXCR, one row per CDR3 protein. The table has roughly 530,000 distinct CDR3 sequences, around 16% seen once; the top ten hold roughly 25%. These same data were also listed under a study on T cells in Graves' hyperthyroidism and ophthalmopathy.

Sequences were derived from peripheral blood mononuclear cells (PBMCs), sampled at new diagnosis, from a patient treated with antithyroid drugs. These receptors all stem from a woman aged 35 to 60 with Graves disease.

This clonotype has only a few counts. The CDR3 here is CATTQGWNTEAFF. CDR3 coding DNA: TGTGCCACGACACAGGGTTGGAACACTGAAGCTTTCTTT. This rearrangement joins TRBV19 to TRBJ1-1, with a tentative D call TRBD1 (6 bases). Trimming pared 10 bases from V and 1 base from J, leaving 13 bases between. The CDR3 totals 13 residues. Per the germline V gene, CDR1 is LNHDA and CDR2 is SQIVND (reference sequence).

On this clonotype itself: This sequence may be a read error, since a much larger clone differs from it by one base. This chain links TRBV30 with TRBJ1-2, with D possibly TRBD1 on 6 matching bases. The CDR3 runs to 14 residues. CDR1 GTSNPN and CDR2 SVGIG come from the germline V gene (reference sequence). CDR3 residues: CARRQQGTNYGYTF. CDR3 in DNA: TGTGCCCGGAGGCAACAGGGCACCAACTATGGCTACACCTTC.

In its sample, this clonotype was seen many times. This chain connects TRBV24-1 to TRBJ1-2; D uncertain. Deletions cut 4 bases from V and 0 bases from J, with 8 bases between. The CDR3 runs 14 residues. The germline V gene encodes CDR1 KGHDR and CDR2 SFDVKD. The CDR3 region has the DNA TGTGCCACCAGTGAAAGGCAAGCTAACTATGGCTACACCTTC. Amino acid sequence: CATSERQANYGYTF.

This clonotype was detected a few times. This rearrangement joins TRBV12-5 to TRBJ2-3; 7 positions agree with TRBD1. The trim removed 0 bases at V and 5 bases at J, leaving 8 bases unmatched. This CDR3 comprises 16 residues. Germline-derived CDR1 and CDR2 are LGHNT and FRNRAP. CDR3 sequence (DNA): TGTGCTAGTGGTTTGGTACGTGGACAGGCAGGAGATACGCAGTATTTT. Translating it yields CASGLVRGQAGDTQYF.

The table lists this clonotype with many counts. One junction end disagrees with the germline gene, perhaps due to a read error. V is TRBV20-1 and J is TRBJ1-1; no clear D. The CDR3 length is 14 residues. Germline-derived CDR1 and CDR2 are DFQATT and SNEGSKA (reference sequence). This chain's CDR3 is CSARGWVRGTEAFF. The CDR3 bases are TGCAGCGCTAGAGGATGGGTCCGGGGAACTGAAGCTTTCTTT.

A word on this clonotype: This may come from a read error, since a much larger clone is one base off. The chain has TRBV5-8 and TRBJ1-2; weak D call: TRBD1 (6 bases). Germline CDR1 and CDR2: SGHTS and YDEGEE. With 3 bases removed from V and 4 bases from J, the gap between germline ends came to 13 bases. This CDR3 has 14 amino acids. CDR3 nucleotides: TGTGCCAGCAGCTGGAAGCAGGGGAGCTATGGCTACACCTTC. Residues: CASSWKQGSYGYTF.

The chain employs TRBV20-1 and TRBJ1-1; D uncertain. The CDR3 covers 13 residues. V shed 0 bases and J shed 1 base, with 6 bases lying between them. Looked up from germline, CDR1 is DFQATT and CDR2 is SNEGSKA (reference sequence). CDR3 region: CSARDLGNTEAFF. In nucleotides, the CDR3 is TGCAGTGCTAGAGATTTAGGGAACACTGAAGCTTTCTTT.

The chain couples TRBV5-1 to TRBJ2-5; a possible D gene is TRBD1 (6 bases). The CDR3 has 16 amino acids. Trimming took 1 base from V and 2 from J, leaving 15 bases between them. The V gene's germline CDR1 is SGHRS and CDR2 YFSETQ. The CDR3 region is CASSLNGGYGQETQYF. The CDR3, as DNA: TGCGCCAGCAGCTTGAATGGGGGCTATGGTCAAGAGACCCAGTACTTC. The complete variable domain, with remaining parts taken from reference TRBV5-1 and TRBJ2-5, reads KAGVTQTPRYLIKTRGQQVTLSCSPISGHRSVSWYQQTPGQGLQFLFEYFSETQRNKGNFPGRFSGRQFSNSRSEMNVSTLELGDSALYLCASSLNGGYGQETQYFGPGTRLLVL.

This clonotype appeared many times. The junction and the germline gene differ at one end; a read error may be behind it. The chain uses TRBV5-1 and TRBJ1-2; the D is unclear. From germline, CDR1 is SGHRS and CDR2 YFSETQ. The CDR3 runs 13 residues. CDR3 residues: CASSLVQNYGYTF. For the CDR3, the DNA is TGTGCCAGCAGCTTGGTGCAGAACTATGGCTACACCTTC.

This clonotype was picked up many times. The chain joins TRBV3-1 to TRBJ1-2; no reliable D call. From germline, CDR1 is LGHDT and CDR2 YNNKEL (reference sequence). The CDR3 is made up of 14 amino acids. Trimming removed 4 bases from V and 0 bases from J, with 9 bases in between. DNA for the CDR3: TGTGCCAGCAGCCCCCGAGGAGCTAACTATGGCTACACCTTC. This codes for CASSPRGANYGYTF.

This clonotype was seen ten or more times. The rearrangement links TRBV12-3 or TRBV12-4 to TRBJ2-7; 11 bases agree with TRBD2. This CDR3 is 16 amino acids long. V lost 6 bases and J lost 2; bases outside the gene matches: 9. CDR3 sequence: CASRHSGTSGPYEQYF. The CDR3 DNA follows: TGTGCCAGCAGGCACTCCGGGACTAGCGGACCCTACGAGCAGTACTTC.

In this sample, this clonotype turned up a few times. The chain uses TRBV4-1 and TRBJ2-1; TRBD1 matches 7 bases. This CDR3 spans 15 amino acids. Germline V lookup: CDR1 MGHRA, CDR2 YSYEKL. V lost 3 bases to trimming and J lost 6 bases; unmatched junction nucleotides: 8. The CDR3 here is CASSQTGFRPNEQFF. The DNA of the CDR3 is TGCGCCAGCAGCCAGACAGGGTTTAGGCCCAATGAGCAGTTCTTC.

This clonotype has a count of ten or more. V gene TRBV3-1 combines with J gene TRBJ2-3; D unclear. The germline V and J ends were trimmed by 0 bases and 5 bases, with 12 bases remaining between them. The CDR3 has 15 residues. Looked up from germline, CDR1 is LGHDT and CDR2 is YNNKEL (reference sequence). The CDR3 DNA is TGTGCCAGCAGCCAAGATTTGATAGCCGGAGATACGCAGTATTTT. Protein product: CASSQDLIAGDTQYF.

The chain combines TRBV10-3 with TRBJ1-5, with D uncertain. Germline CDR1 is ENHRY and CDR2 is SYGVKD. The V and J ends lost 6 bases and 1 base respectively, with 10 bases between them. This CDR3 contains 14 residues. The DNA of the CDR3 is TGTGCCATCAGATCGGGCGCCAGCAATCAGCCCCAGCATTTT. It codes for CAIRSGASNQPQHF.

For this clonotype: A much larger clone sits a single nucleotide away, making a read error possible. V is TRBV30 and J is TRBJ2-7; D is possibly TRBD1 (6 bases). This CDR3 contains 13 residues. In germline, CDR1 is GTSNPN, CDR2 SVGIG (reference sequence). Deletions cut 5 bases from V and 4 bases from J, with 15 bases between. Here the CDR3 DNA reads TGTGCCTGGCGAGGGGACAATAGATACGAGCAGTACTTC. It yields the protein CAWRGDNRYEQYF.

The CDR3: CASSPDRGRAETQYF. The CDR3 region has the DNA TGTGCCAGCAGCCCCGACAGGGGGCGGGCGGAGACCCAGTACTTC. This sequence joins TRBV11-2 and TRBJ2-5; the match to TRBD1 covers 10 bases. The CDR3 contains 15 residues. The germline V gene encodes CDR1 SGHAT and CDR2 FQNNGV. The V and J ends lost 5 bases and 5 bases, in that order; junction bases with no gene match: 8.

At least ten counts were recorded for this clonotype. The chain has TRBV30 and TRBJ2-3; 8 positions agree with TRBD1. The germline V gene has CDR1 GTSNPN and CDR2 SVGIG (reference sequence). J was trimmed by 1 base and V by 5 bases; bases with no gene match: 5. The CDR3 loop spans 14 amino acids. The CDR3 DNA sequence: TGTGCCTGGTCCAAGACAGGGGGCACAGATACGCAGTATTTT. Protein sequence: CAWSKTGGTDTQYF.

There are a few counts of this clonotype. V is TRBV18 and J is TRBJ1-1; no definite D call. With 5 bases removed from V and 0 bases from J, the gap between germline ends came to 22 bases. CDR3 length: 18 residues. Germline V lookup: CDR1 KGHSH, CDR2 LQKENI. The CDR3 DNA follows: TGTGCCAGCTCAGCCACAACCGGGCGCCCTAACATGAACACTGAAGCTTTCTTT. Amino acid sequence: CASSATTGRPNMNTEAFF. The entire variable domain, with the rest obtained from reference TRBV18 and TRBJ1-1, is as follows: NAGVMQNPRHLVRRRGQEARLRCSPMKGHSHVYWYRQLPEEGLKFMVYLQKENIIDESGMPKERFSAEFPKEGPSILRIQQVVRGDSAAYFCASSATTGRPNMNTEAFFGQGTRLTVV.

This clonotype was detected ten times or more. CDR3 protein: CASSLDGTAYNEQFF. CDR3 bases: TGCGCCAGCAGCTTGGACGGAACGGCATACAATGAGCAGTTCTTC. The chain recombines TRBV5-1 with TRBJ2-1; unclear D gene. From germline, CDR1 is SGHRS and CDR2 YFSETQ. V was shortened by 0 bases and J by 4 bases, with 11 bases between the two germline ends. The CDR3 extends over 15 amino acids.

This clonotype came up many times. CDR3: CASSGTGVSQETQYF. CDR3 nucleotides: TGTGCCAGCAGTGGGACTGGGGTGTCACAAGAGACCCAGTACTTC. The chain employs TRBV2 and TRBJ2-5; a weak D match, TRBD2 (5 bases). V lost 4 bases and J 2 bases, leaving 14 bases between the germline ends. Germline CDR1 and CDR2: SNHLY and FYNNEI. The CDR3 extends over 15 amino acids.

The V call is TRBV6-5, the J call TRBJ1-2, with 7 bases aligning to TRBD1. Trimming took 3 bases from V and 6 from J; bases not matched to a gene: 10. Germline V lookup: CDR1 MNHEY, CDR2 SVGAGI. This CDR3 spans 15 amino acids. The CDR3 sequence: CASSYRTGFNDGYTF. The CDR3 nucleotides are TGTGCCAGCAGTTATAGGACAGGTTTTAATGATGGCTACACCTTC.